This record looks at one TCR beta chain sequence and its context. Its antigen is unknown. The data derive from a study of shared clonotypes between healthy human individuals. Assay used: immunoSEQ multiplex PCR; TCRdb lists only in-frame clones, some missing. This sample yields some 2,500,000 clones, of which approximately 93% are seen a single time; 0.35% to 0.45% belongs to the top ten. The junction had 2 bases not matched to a gene; V was cut back by 3 bases and J by 4 bases. This CDR3 has 15 residues. CDR1 and CDR2 from the germline V gene are MNHEY and SMNVEV (reference sequence). Study outcomes and limitations: Non-shared clonotypes showed lower generation probabilities than clonotypes common to all four donors.

Sequencing was carried out using naive CD4+ T cells from PBMCs. Subset in this sample: CD45RA+ positively selected. This chain connects TRBV27 to TRBJ2-1, with 11 bases lining up with TRBD1. The sequence derives from a man aged 18-30 years in good health. Some clones in this sample may be carry-over from other donors' samples. CDR3 sequence reads: CASSFGTGGYNEQFF. The CDR3 region has the DNA TGTGCCAGCAGTTTTGGGACAGGGGGATACAATGAGCAGTTCTTC.